Listed here is a single T cell receptor (beta chain). The CDR3 sequence is 15 residues long. The V gene end was trimmed by 3 bases and the J gene end by 0 bases; junction bases not matched to a gene: 2. CDR1 is SGHAT, CDR2 FQNNGV, per germline. Both 60 Vbeta primers and 13 Jbeta primers went into the PCR. The repertoire was sequenced with immunoSEQ multiplex PCR; TCRdb's copy has only in-frame clones and lacks some. The sample lists 95,000 to 150,000 clones, around two thirds occurring once. These data are taken from a study of cytomegalovirus exposure and HLA in healthy donors. For the study at large: In a previous analysis, 110 million or so unique TCR beta sequences were found from 170 million or so T cells.

This clonotype originated in a woman aged 40-49 years in good health and CMV-seropositive. The chain has TRBV11-2 and TRBJ2-3; 8 bases are a match to TRBD2. The sequenced sample consisted of PBMCs. CDR3: CASSFSGKSTDTQYF. In nucleotides, the CDR3 is TGTGCCAGCAGCTTTAGCGGGAAAAGCACAGATACGCAGTATTTT.